This TCR beta chain appears in the sequencing data of a study of beta chain features in type 1 diabetes. Study-wide points: Type 1 diabetes patients showed a moderate but significant shortening of TCRB CDR3s in all four CD4+ subsets. In type 1 diabetes patients, VDJ junctions had fewer insertions; deletions at these junctions were more frequent.

For this clone: Its specificity is unknown.

Expressed TCRB transcripts got sequenced, as all isolated RNA was reverse transcribed. The data were produced by immunoSEQ multiplex PCR, yet TCRdb's version contains in-frame clones alone and is incomplete. There are a few hundred thousand clones in the sample; roughly 14% occur only once, and about 0.016% lies in the top ten. Germline assignment: CDR1 KGHSH and CDR2 LQKENI. Trimming took off 3 bases at V and 0 bases at J, with 11 bases between the two ends. This CDR3 has 15 residues. One heparinised blood draw, averaging about 116 mL, came from each donor. The receptor was derived from a woman aged 18-29 years with type 1 diabetes. The sequenced sample was naive CD4+ T cells from blood. This sequence joins TRBV18 and TRBJ1-2; maybe TRBD1 (6 bases). CDR3 sequence reads: CASSPQTGANYGYTF. CDR3 bases: TGTGCCAGCTCACCGCAGACAGGAGCTAACTATGGCTACACCTTC.